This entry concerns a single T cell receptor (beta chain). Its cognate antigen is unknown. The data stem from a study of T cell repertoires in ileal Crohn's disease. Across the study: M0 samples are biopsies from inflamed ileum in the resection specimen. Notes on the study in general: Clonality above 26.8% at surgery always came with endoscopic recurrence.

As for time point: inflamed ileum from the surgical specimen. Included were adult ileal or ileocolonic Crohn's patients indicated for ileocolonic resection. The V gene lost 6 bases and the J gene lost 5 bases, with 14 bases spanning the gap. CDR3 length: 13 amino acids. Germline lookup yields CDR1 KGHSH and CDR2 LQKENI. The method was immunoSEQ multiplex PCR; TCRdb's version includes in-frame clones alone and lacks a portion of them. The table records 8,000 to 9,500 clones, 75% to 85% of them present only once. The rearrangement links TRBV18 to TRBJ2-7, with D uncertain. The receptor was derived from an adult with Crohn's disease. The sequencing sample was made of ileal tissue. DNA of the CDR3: TGTGCCAGCTCTGGAAGTCAGCTTAACGAGCAGTACTTC. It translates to CASSGSQLNEQYF.